This is a list of T cell receptor beta chains from one sample in a study of blood T cell repertoires in COVID-19. The data were produced by immunoSEQ multiplex PCR, yet TCRdb's version contains in-frame clones alone and is incomplete. The sample shows roughly 81,000 clones, around 83% of them seen only once. The sample consisted of peripheral blood. Receptors originate from a woman aged 65 to 85 with acute or convalescent COVID-19. Each CDR3 is given with its conserved first and last residue. D genes are given only for firm matches.

j_call | v_call | d_call | cdr3_aa
TRBJ2-3 | TRBV7-3 | TRBD2 | CASSLTSATDTQYF
TRBJ2-5 | TRBV27 | . | CASSFSGPETQYF
TRBJ2-1 | TRBV18 | TRBD2 | CASSPLGGDYNEQFF
TRBJ1-2 | TRBV2 | TRBD1 | CASSEGRDRGYTF
TRBJ2-3 | TRBV7-9 | TRBD1 | CASRKGADTDTQYF
TRBJ2-7 | TRBV18 | . | CASSPTGAYEQYF
TRBJ1-3 | TRBV7-3 | . | CASSRDWGNTIYF
TRBJ2-1 | TRBV18 | TRBD1 | CASSPPDRGPYNEQFF
TRBJ1-2 | TRBV6-2/TRBV6-3 | TRBD1 | CASRFSPGQGYYGYTF
TRBJ1-4 | TRBV30 | TRBD1 | CAWTGTGRATNEKLFF
TRBJ2-1 | TRBV24-1 | TRBD1 | CATSTGGLPSYNEQFF
TRBJ1-2 | TRBV6-5 | . | CASSLNYGYTF
TRBJ2-1 | TRBV5-1 | TRBD2 | CASSLGRAWNEQFF
TRBJ1-1 | TRBV6-2/TRBV6-3 | TRBD1 | CASSRKQTGTGIDTEAFF
TRBJ1-1 | TRBV19 | . | CASSTGVIEAFF
TRBJ1-1 | TRBV12-3/TRBV12-4 | . | CASRWGRTAEAFF
TRBJ2-7 | TRBV6-5 | . | CASSLGQYYEQYF
TRBJ2-7 | TRBV19 | . | CASSIAGYEQYF
TRBJ1-5 | TRBV2 | . | CASGLGPNYRNQPQHF
TRBJ1-2 | TRBV3-1/TRBV3-2 | . | CASSQRSSNYGYTF
TRBJ2-4 | TRBV30 | TRBD1 | CASNRGKNIQYF
TRBJ1-2 | TRBV5-1 | . | CASSLYQGGYGYTF